This T cell receptor beta chain came from a study of blood T cell repertoires in COVID-19. Only in-frame clones appear in the TCRdb table, and some are missing; sequencing was by immunoSEQ multiplex PCR. Of 200,000 to 250,000 clones in the sample, around four fifths were seen once. Germline V gene sequence: CDR1 LGHDT, CDR2 YNNKEL (reference sequence). There are 16 residues in the CDR3. V was pared by 4 bases and J by 3 bases, with 5 bases of the junction left unmatched. The TCR sequence derives from a man in his thirties or forties with active or convalescent COVID-19. This chain joins TRBV3-1 (or the pseudogene TRBV3-2) and TRBJ2-1; 11 positions match TRBD2. Sequencing used peripheral blood. CDR3 nucleotide sequence: TGTGCCAGCAGCCCCCAACTAGCGGGGGTCTACAATGAGCAGTTCTTC. Translating gives CASSPQLAGVYNEQFF.